The next 25 T cell receptor beta chains were all read from a single sample in a study of T cells in narcolepsy. Measured with immunoSEQ multiplex PCR; TCRdb has only the in-frame clones, and not every one. The data contain tens of thousands of clones, more than 75% of them seen just once; the ten biggest clones take up 2% to 3%. Material: CD45RA- memory CD4+ T cells from PBMCs. The receptors shown here come from a human donor with narcolepsy.

V usage is TRBV5-4 and J usage is TRBJ2-3; D possibly uses TRBD1 or TRBD2 (5 bases each). The germline V and J ends were trimmed by 4 bases and 1 base, with 16 bases remaining between them. The germline CDR1 and CDR2 sequences are SGHNT and YYREEE (reference sequence). The CDR3 sequence is 16 residues long. The CDR3 DNA reads TGTGCCAGCAGCCAAATGTGGTTGGGGGGCACAGATACGCAGTATTTT. Translation gives CASSQMWLGGTDTQYF.

This clone has only one observation. Other DNA sequences in the same sample also yield this CDR3. V gene TRBV20-1 combines with J gene TRBJ1-1; D gene unclear. In germline, CDR1 is DFQATT, CDR2 SNEGSKA (reference sequence). The CDR3 runs 11 residues. The germline V and J ends were trimmed by 2 bases and 2 bases, with 3 bases remaining between them. This CDR3 is CSARLNTEAFF. CDR3 sequence (DNA): TGCAGTGCTAGACTAAACACTGAAGCTTTCTTT.

This clone was recorded a few times. The V and J genes are TRBV19 and TRBJ1-2, with TRBD1 as a possible D gene (5 bases). Germline CDR1 reads LNHDA; CDR2 reads SQIVND (reference sequence). The CDR3 runs to 16 residues. Trimming left V 7 bases short and J 3 bases short, with 21 bases between. Here the CDR3 reads CASTELSAGGYYGYTF. As DNA, the CDR3 is TGTGCCAGTACGGAACTCAGCGCGGGGGGGTACTATGGCTACACCTTC.

The gene calls are TRBV14 and TRBJ1-1, with D hard to call. V was shortened by 4 bases and J by 5 bases, with 11 bases between the two germline ends. The CDR3 is 13 amino acids. The germline CDR1 and CDR2 sequences are SGHDN and FVKESK. The CDR3 coding sequence is TGTGCCAGCAGCCTCACTGGGTGGACTGAAGCTTTCTTT. Protein product: CASSLTGWTEAFF. The complete variable domain, with remaining parts taken from reference TRBV14 and TRBJ1-1, reads EAGVTQFPSHSVIEKGQTVTLRCDPISGHDNLYWYRRVMGKEIKFLLHFVKESKQDESGMPNNRFLAERTGGTYSTLKVQPAELEDSGVYFCASSLTGWTEAFFGQGTRLTVV.

Only one count was recorded for this clone. The rearrangement joins TRBV5-1 to TRBJ1-2; D remains ambiguous. The CDR3 is 16 residues long. Trimming pared 0 bases from V and 8 bases from J, leaving 20 bases between. The germline CDR1 and CDR2 sequences are SGHRS and YFSETQ. In DNA, the CDR3 is TGCGCCAGCAGCTTGGCCTTAGGAGGCCCGTCGGGGGGCTACACCTTC. Residues: CASSLALGGPSGGYTF.

The V call is TRBV21-1, the J call TRBJ2-7; TRBD1 was called by the table and not checked on the DNA. TRBV21-1 is flagged as a pseudogene. CDR3 length equals 17 residues. CDR3 amino acids: CASSTHHRDRGRYEQYF. The CDR3 DNA sequence: TGTGCCAGCAGCACCCATCACCGGGACAGGGGAAGGTACGAGCAGTACTTC.

The genes are TRBV7-2 and TRBJ1-5; D perhaps matches TRBD1 (5 bases). The CDR3 runs to 13 residues. Germline lookup yields CDR1 SGHTA and CDR2 FQGNSA. V was cut by 5 bases and J by 7 bases, with 12 bases left in between. The CDR3 sequence: CASSLAGGQPQHF. CDR3 nucleotides: TGTGCCAGCAGCCTCGCGGGGGGACAGCCCCAGCATTTT. Full variable domain (rest looked up from reference TRBV7-2 and TRBJ1-5): GAGVSQSPSNKVTEKGKDVELRCDPISGHTALYWYRQSLGQGLEFLIYFQGNSAPDKSGLPSDRFSAERTGGSVSTLTIQRTQQEDSAVYLCASSLAGGQPQHFGDGTRLSIL.

V is TRBV28 and J is TRBJ1-2; 7 nucleotides match TRBD1. This CDR3 contains 15 residues. The ends lost 6 bases at V and 2 bases at J; junction bases unmatched: 9. Germline V gives CDR1 MDHEN, CDR2 SYDVKM. The DNA of the CDR3 is TGTGCCAGCAGCGGACCCAGGGGGGGGAACTATGGCTACACCTTC. It specifies CASSGPRGGNYGYTF.

This chain connects TRBV7-2 to TRBJ2-1; D gene uncertain. The CDR3 runs 14 residues. V shed 5 bases and J shed 4 bases, with 12 bases lying between them. Germline assignment: CDR1 SGHTA and CDR2 FQGNSA. In nucleotides, the CDR3 is TGTGCCAGCAGCCGAACAAACAATTACAATGAGCAGTTCTTC. This sequence encodes CASSRTNNYNEQFF.

The chain carries TRBV4-1 and TRBJ2-7; tentatively, D is TRBD1 or TRBD2 (5 bases each). The CDR3 runs 14 residues. CDR1 is MGHRA and CDR2 is YSYEKL in the germline V gene. V shed 4 bases and J shed 0 bases, with 10 bases lying between them. CDR3 loop: CASSRGPPSYEQYF. In nucleotides, the CDR3 is TGCGCCAGCAGCCGGGGACCCCCCTCCTACGAGCAGTACTTC.

This rearrangement joins TRBV2 to TRBJ1-2; D gene ambiguous. The ends were cut back, 7 bases at V and 2 bases at J, with 14 bases in the middle. The germline gives CDR1 SNHLY, CDR2 FYNNEI. CDR3 length equals 14 residues. CDR3 in amino acids: CASIGDTLNYGYTF. The CDR3 coding sequence is TGTGCCAGCATAGGCGATACGCTCAACTATGGCTACACCTTC.

The rearrangement uses TRBV5-1 and TRBJ1-2, with D perhaps matching TRBD1 (5 bases). CDR3 length equals 13 residues. Germline V gene sequence: CDR1 SGHRS, CDR2 YFSETQ. Trimming took 1 base from V and 10 from J, leaving 14 bases between them. This CDR3 reads CASSLSLDSDYTF. The CDR3 nucleotides are TGCGCCAGCAGCTTGTCCCTCGACAGTGACTACACCTTC. Full variable domain (rest looked up from reference TRBV5-1 and TRBJ1-2): KAGVTQTPRYLIKTRGQQVTLSCSPISGHRSVSWYQQTPGQGLQFLFEYFSETQRNKGNFPGRFSGRQFSNSRSEMNVSTLELGDSALYLCASSLSLDSDYTFGSGTRLTVV.

The rearrangement joins TRBV6-6 to TRBJ1-1; tentative D call: TRBD1 (6 bases). Trimming pared 4 bases from V and 2 bases from J, leaving 14 bases between. From germline, CDR1 is MNHNY and CDR2 SVGAGI (reference sequence). The CDR3 totals 15 residues. The CDR3: CASSSPRGGNTEAFF. CDR3 bases: TGTGCCAGCAGTTCCCCCCGAGGGGGAAACACTGAAGCTTTCTTT.

V usage is TRBV2 and J usage is TRBJ1-1; perhaps TRBD1 as D (5 bases). The CDR3 is 14 amino acids. With 0 bases removed from V and 5 bases from J, the gap between germline ends came to 10 bases. Germline lookup yields CDR1 SNHLY and CDR2 FYNNEI. The CDR3 reads CASSEAGGGTEAFF. The CDR3 DNA is TGTGCCAGCAGTGAAGCTGGCGGGGGAACTGAAGCTTTCTTT. The variable domain in full, completed from reference TRBV2 and TRBJ1-1, reads EPEVTQTPSHQVTQMGQEVILRCVPISNHLYFYWYRQILGQKVEFLVSFYNNEISEKSEIFDDQFSVERPDGSNFTLKIRSTKLEDSAMYFCASSEAGGGTEAFFGQGTRLTVV.

This clone is a singleton in its sample. The CDR3 spells CASSTTSTDTQYF. Written as DNA, the CDR3 is TGTGCCAGCAGCACTACTAGCACAGATACGCAGTATTTT. The chain uses TRBV6-1 and TRBJ2-3; D unresolved. The CDR3 is 13 amino acids. Trimming stripped 6 bases from V and 0 bases from J, with 7 bases between. In germline, CDR1 is MNHNS, CDR2 SASEGT.

J is TRBJ1-3 and V is TRBV7-8, with TRBD1 identical over 10 bases. Germline V gene lookup returns CDR1 SGHVS and CDR2 FQNEAQ. Trimming removed 5 bases from V and 7 bases from J; junction bases left unmatched: 2. The CDR3 spans 13 residues. Here the CDR3 DNA reads TGTGCCAGCAGCCCGACAGGGGGCAACACCATATATTTT. Its translation is CASSPTGGNTIYF.

This CDR3 reads CASSYGAGDEKLFF. As DNA, the CDR3 is TGTGCCAGCAGTTACGGGGCAGGAGATGAAAAACTGTTTTTT. V usage is TRBV6-5 and J usage is TRBJ1-4; TRBD1 might be the D (5 bases). CDR1 and CDR2 (germline): MNHEY, SVGAGI. V was cut by 2 bases and J by 6 bases, with 10 bases left in between. CDR3 length: 14 amino acids.

The gene calls are TRBV9 and TRBJ1-4; no definite D call. Trimming stripped 2 bases from V and 4 bases from J, with 9 bases between. The CDR3 is 14 amino acids. Germline CDR1 reads SGDLS; CDR2 reads YYNGEE. The CDR3 sequence is CASSVGPGNEKLFF. As DNA, the CDR3 is TGTGCCAGCAGCGTCGGGCCAGGTAATGAAAAACTGTTTTTT.

V is TRBV7-2 and J is TRBJ2-7; D may be TRBD1 or TRBD2 (5 bases each). CDR3 length equals 14 residues. CDR1 and CDR2 (germline): SGHTA, FQGNSA. Trimming cost V 3 bases and J 3 bases, with 12 bases left between them. For the CDR3, the DNA is TGTGCCAGCAGCTTCGGACGGGACGACTACGAGCAGTACTTC. Amino acids: CASSFGRDDYEQYF.

The table lists this clone with a count of one. This chain links TRBV30 with TRBJ2-7; no reliable D call. CDR3 length: 16 amino acids. Germline CDR1 and CDR2: GTSNPN and SVGIG (reference sequence). V lost 1 base to trimming and J lost 4 bases, with 20 bases between them. The CDR3, as DNA: TGTGCCTGGAGTGATTACCGGACCGAGGTAGGGTACGAGCAGTACTTC. Amino acids: CAWSDYRTEVGYEQYF.

A single count supports this clone. The V gene is TRBV30, the J gene TRBJ1-1; TRBD1 matches at 7 bases. The CDR3 extends over 16 amino acids. In germline, CDR1 is GTSNPN, CDR2 SVGIG (reference sequence). V dropped 7 bases and J dropped 4; count of bases not matched to a gene: 18. The CDR3 spells CAFHRGVGESSTEAFF. DNA of the CDR3: TGTGCCTTCCACAGGGGCGTAGGGGAAAGTAGCACTGAAGCTTTCTTT.

As regards this clone: The sample has other DNA sequences that encode this CDR3 too. The chain couples TRBV5-1 to TRBJ2-1, with 11 bases matching TRBD2. The CDR3 contains 18 residues. Germline V lookup: CDR1 SGHRS, CDR2 YFSETQ. Germline trimming cut 3 bases from V and 5 bases from J; bases unmatched to any gene: 13. The CDR3 protein is CASSSLLLTSGGNNEQFF. In DNA form, the CDR3 reads TGCGCCAGCAGCTCCCTACTGCTAACTAGCGGGGGAAACAATGAGCAGTTCTTC. Together with reference TRBV5-1 and TRBJ2-1, the CDR3 gives the full variable domain: KAGVTQTPRYLIKTRGQQVTLSCSPISGHRSVSWYQQTPGQGLQFLFEYFSETQRNKGNFPGRFSGRQFSNSRSEMNVSTLELGDSALYLCASSSLLLTSGGNNEQFFGPGTRLTVL.

This clone has only a few counts. The chain joins TRBV27 to TRBJ1-1; tentative D call: TRBD1 (5 bases). CDR1 and CDR2 from the germline V gene are MNHEY and SMNVEV (reference sequence). The CDR3 covers 14 residues. V was clipped by 2 bases and J by 3 bases, with 10 bases between them. CDR3: CASSLEGRDTEAFF. In nucleotides, the CDR3 is TGTGCCAGCAGTTTAGAGGGGCGAGACACTGAAGCTTTCTTT.

The V and J genes are TRBV7-2 and TRBJ2-6; the D is unclear. The CDR3 totals 16 residues. Trimming took off 3 bases at V and 0 bases at J, with 9 bases between the two ends. Germline V CDR1 and CDR2: SGHTA, FQGNSA. The DNA for the CDR3 is TGTGCCAGCAGCTTCTCCGTTAGCTCTGGGGCCAACGTCCTGACTTTC. Its protein product is CASSFSVSSGANVLTF.

The CDR3 spells CASRRQPNTEAFF. For the CDR3, the DNA is TGTGCCAGCAGACGGCAGCCGAACACTGAAGCTTTCTTT. The gene calls are TRBV5-4 and TRBJ1-1; D is unclear. V lost 5 bases and J 1 base, leaving 9 bases between the germline ends. The CDR3 loop spans 13 amino acids. Germline V gene data show CDR1 as SGHNT and CDR2 as YYREEE (reference sequence).